The 26 T cell receptor beta chains presented below share a single source sample, sequenced in a study of Graves' ophthalmopathy and Graves' hyperthyroidism. Amplified material comprised TCR beta CDR3 regions derived from RNA transcripts. HTBI-primed first-round RT-PCR preceded second-round multiplex PCR. TCRdb re-derived calls from the multiplex PCR reads in MiXCR, one entry per CDR3 protein. Of 400,000 to 500,000 distinct CDR3 sequences in the sample, approximately 21% were seen once. The specimen was peripheral blood. Source of these receptors: a woman in her late teens or twenties with stable Graves' hyperthyroidism.

This clonotype was seen at least ten times. This chain uses TRBV7-8 with TRBJ1-1; 9 nucleotides agree with TRBD1. The V gene end was trimmed by 5 bases and the J gene end by 3 bases; junction bases not matched to a gene: 7. The CDR3 loop spans 15 amino acids. Germline CDR1 reads SGHVS; CDR2 reads FQNEAQ. The CDR3 coding sequence is TGTGCCAGCAGCCCCCGGGACAGGGTGTACACTGAAGCTTTCTTT. It specifies CASSPRDRVYTEAFF.

This clonotype showed up many times. V and J are TRBV5-1 and TRBJ1-1, with D unresolved. The CDR3 sequence is 14 residues long. The V end lost 4 bases, the J end lost 3 bases, and 13 bases lay between the germline ends. Per germline, CDR1 SGHRS and CDR2 YFSETQ. CDR3 sequence: CASSKFGEHTEAFF. CDR3 nucleotides: TGCGCCAGCAGCAAGTTCGGCGAGCACACTGAAGCTTTCTTT.

This clonotype came up many times. V usage is TRBV19 and J usage is TRBJ1-2; D gene unclear. Trimming removed 8 bases at V and 2 bases at J, with 12 bases between. CDR3 length equals 13 residues. From germline, CDR1 is LNHDA and CDR2 SQIVND (reference sequence). As DNA, the CDR3 is TGTGCCAGTCGGACCCCCTCCAACTATGGCTACACCTTC. Its translation: CASRTPSNYGYTF. The full variable domain, rest sourced from reference TRBV19 and TRBJ1-2, is DGGITQSPKYLFRKEGQNVTLSCEQNLNHDAMYWYRQDPGQGLRLIYYSQIVNDFQKGDIAEGYSVSREKKESFPLTVTSAQKNPTAFYLCASRTPSNYGYTFGSGTRLTVV.

This clonotype was detected many times. The chain has TRBV20-1 and TRBJ2-7; 10 bases align to TRBD2. J was trimmed by 2 bases and V by 0 bases; bases with no gene match: 7. CDR1 is DFQATT, CDR2 SNEGSKA, per germline (reference sequence). This CDR3 is built from 16 residues. This CDR3 is CSAREFSGGRTYEQYF. The CDR3 DNA reads as TGCAGTGCTAGAGAGTTTAGCGGGGGGCGCACCTACGAGCAGTACTTC.

At least ten counts were recorded for this clonotype. This chain uses TRBV11-2 with TRBJ2-7; D gene unclear. V lost 2 bases, J lost 0 bases, and 17 bases lay in between. This CDR3 has 17 residues. Germline V gene data show CDR1 as SGHAT and CDR2 as FQNNGV. As DNA, the CDR3 is TGTGCCAGCAGCTTATGGTCGACCGAAAGTAGCTCCTACGAGCAGTACTTC. Translation gives CASSLWSTESSSYEQYF. Based on the CDR3 plus reference TRBV11-2 and TRBJ2-7, the full variable domain is EAGVAQSPRYKIIEKRQSVAFWCNPISGHATLYWYQQILGQGPKLLIQFQNNGVVDDSQLPKDRFSAERLKGVDSTLKIQPAKLEDSAVYLCASSLWSTESSSYEQYFGPGTRLTVT.

This clonotype was observed many times. V usage is TRBV12-3 or TRBV12-4 and J usage is TRBJ1-5, with 7 bases matching TRBD1. This CDR3 is built from 15 residues. J gave up 1 base and V 6 bases, and 6 bases lay outside the gene matches. Written as DNA, the CDR3 is TGTGCCAGCAGGACAGGGTCTCAAAGCAATCAGCCCCAGCATTTT. Translation gives CASRTGSQSNQPQHF.

This clonotype was seen at least ten times. The gene calls are TRBV6-5 and TRBJ1-5; tentatively, D is TRBD1 (5 bases). Germline CDR1 reads MNHEY; CDR2 reads SVGAGI. Trimming removed 6 bases from V and 7 bases from J, with 16 bases in between. The CDR3 is 14 residues long. The CDR3 loop reads CASRKPGLGQPQHF. CDR3 coding DNA: TGTGCCAGCAGAAAACCGGGACTTGGGCAGCCCCAGCATTTT.

This clonotype was counted many times. The rearrangement joins TRBV6-1 to TRBJ1-1; a weak D match, TRBD1 (6 bases). This CDR3 has 15 amino acids. V gave up 8 bases and J gave up 4 bases, with 20 bases separating them. Germline CDR1 and CDR2: MNHNS and SASEGT. The CDR3 region is CASLKRGALGTEAFF. The CDR3 DNA sequence: TGTGCCAGCTTAAAGAGGGGGGCGTTGGGCACTGAAGCTTTCTTT.

This clonotype was picked up many times. This chain uses TRBV28 with TRBJ1-2, with D uncertain. Looked up from germline, CDR1 is MDHEN and CDR2 is SYDVKM. V gave up 6 bases and J gave up 6 bases, with 20 bases separating them. This CDR3 is built from 15 residues. The CDR3, as DNA: TGTGCCAGCAGGAGTGGCGGGGAATTTATGGATGGCTACACCTTC. Amino acids: CASRSGGEFMDGYTF.

The table lists this clonotype with many counts. The chain carries TRBV20-1 and TRBJ2-5; TRBD1 aligns across 7 bases. The CDR3 is 15 amino acids. Trimming at V came to 6 bases and at J to 2 bases, leaving 12 bases not matched to a gene. Germline values: CDR1 DFQATT, CDR2 SNEGSKA (reference sequence). CDR3 DNA sequence: TGCAGTGCCCCTCCCCCAAGGACAGGACAAGAGACCCAGTACTTC. This gives the protein CSAPPPRTGQETQYF.

This clonotype was found many times. One base away lies a much larger clone, so this may be a sequencing read error. This chain connects TRBV6-2 or TRBV6-3 to TRBJ1-1; D gene unclear. CDR3 length: 13 residues. Germline V CDR1 and CDR2: MNHEY, SVGEGT. CDR3 in DNA: TGTGCCAGCAGTTACAAGATGAACACTGAAGCTCTCTTT. This encodes CASSYKMNTEALF.

V usage is TRBV29-1 and J usage is TRBJ1-1; D not certain. Trimming shortened V by 8 bases and J by 0 bases, and 7 bases separated the two germline ends. Germline V gene sequence: CDR1 SQVTM, CDR2 ANQGSEA. The CDR3 spans 11 residues. The DNA of the CDR3 is TGCAGCTCCGGCATGAACACTGAAGCTTTCTTT. It codes for CSSGMNTEAFF.

Note on this clonotype: Just one base apart from a much larger clone, this may be a read error. Because the CDR3 is missing its conserved closing phenylalanine or tryptophan, this is likely a read error. This chain uses TRBV29-1 with TRBJ2-7; tentative D call: TRBD2 (6 bases). The germline V gene has CDR1 SQVTM and CDR2 ANQGSEA. Trimming took 7 bases from V and 4 from J, leaving 17 bases between them. The CDR3 extends over 13 amino acids. CDR3 coding DNA: TGCAGCGGTATATCGGGGGAATCTTACGAGCAGTACTAC. Amino acids: CSGISGESYEQYY.

Many counts were recorded for this clonotype. The V and J genes are TRBV11-2 and TRBJ2-7, with D perhaps being TRBD1 or TRBD2 (5 bases each). Germline CDR1 and CDR2: SGHAT and FQNNGV. The CDR3 length is 14 residues. V lost 1 base and J 5 bases, leaving 12 bases between the germline ends. For the CDR3, the DNA is TGTGCCAGCAGCTTAGGGGACGGACTCCACGAGCAGTACTTC. As protein: CASSLGDGLHEQYF.

In its sample, this clonotype was seen many times. The chain couples TRBV6-2 or TRBV6-3 to TRBJ2-2, with 11 bases matching TRBD2. Germline assignment: CDR1 MNHEY and CDR2 SVGEGT. The junction had 7 bases not matched to a gene; V was cut back by 9 bases and J by 4 bases. The CDR3 consists of 15 residues. The CDR3 loop reads CASLLAGAATGELFF. The CDR3 DNA sequence: TGTGCCAGTTTACTAGCGGGAGCGGCCACCGGGGAGCTGTTTTTT.

The table lists this clonotype with many counts. Germline and junction disagree at one end, which may indicate a read error. The J gene is TRBJ2-7, the V gene TRBV12-3 or TRBV12-4; 8 nucleotides align to TRBD2. The CDR3 has 14 amino acids. CDR3 nucleotide sequence: TGTGCCAGCAGCTTAGCGGGGAGCTCCTACGAGCAGTACTTC. This translates into CASSLAGSSYEQYF.

This clonotype was counted at least ten times. The chain has TRBV6-5 and TRBJ2-7, with D possibly TRBD2 on 5 matching bases. Germline CDR1 MNHEY, CDR2 SVGAGI. CDR3 length: 14 amino acids. V was cut by 2 bases and J by 0 bases, with 8 bases left in between. The CDR3 here is CASSYELDSYEQYF. The CDR3 DNA follows: TGTGCCAGCAGTTACGAACTAGACTCCTACGAGCAGTACTTC.

The chain joins TRBV28 to TRBJ1-1; TRBD1 aligns across 7 bases. This CDR3 contains 14 residues. V was clipped by 7 bases and J by 6 bases; unmatched bases: 11. The germline V gene has CDR1 MDHEN and CDR2 SYDVKM. CDR3 in amino acids: CASMEKGARPEAFF. Here the CDR3 DNA reads TGTGCCAGCATGGAAAAGGGGGCGCGCCCTGAAGCTTTCTTT.

This clonotype was counted many times. The chain employs TRBV7-8 and TRBJ1-2, with D possibly matching TRBD1 (5 bases). This CDR3 region has 14 residues. Deletions cut 1 base from V and 8 bases from J, with 14 bases between. The germline CDR1 and CDR2 sequences are SGHVS and FQNEAQ. The CDR3, as DNA: TGTGCCAGCAGCTTAGGCGGGGGAAGCAGAGGCTACACCTTC. It encodes CASSLGGGSRGYTF.

This clonotype was counted at least ten times. This chain joins TRBV30 and TRBJ1-6, with no clear D. The CDR3 has 13 residues. The germline V gene encodes CDR1 GTSNPN and CDR2 SVGIG (reference sequence). The V gene lost 1 base and the J gene lost 7 bases, with 8 bases spanning the gap. CDR3 in DNA: TGTGCCTGGAGTGGTAGTGGAAATTCACCCCTCCACTTT. Translating it yields CAWSGSGNSPLHF.

This clonotype was found many times. The chain carries TRBV11-2 and TRBJ1-1; the D gene is possibly TRBD1 (5 bases). CDR1 and CDR2 from the germline V gene are SGHAT and FQNNGV. This CDR3 is built from 12 residues. Trimming stripped 5 bases from V and 3 bases from J, with 7 bases between. The CDR3 sequence is CASSGDHTEAFF. As DNA, the CDR3 is TGTGCCAGCAGCGGGGACCACACTGAAGCTTTCTTT.

This clonotype was counted ten times or more. The V and J genes are TRBV4-1 and TRBJ1-2, with D possibly matching TRBD1 (6 bases). CDR1 and CDR2 (germline): MGHRA, YSYEKL. The CDR3 spans 14 residues. V gave up 3 bases and J gave up 4 bases, with 12 bases separating them. CDR3 loop: CASSQGARSYGYTF. DNA for the CDR3: TGCGCCAGCAGCCAGGGGGCGCGGTCCTATGGCTACACCTTC.

This rearrangement joins TRBV7-2 to TRBJ2-7; TRBD1 matches at 7 bases. With V trimmed by 4 bases and J by 6 bases, 9 bases remained unmatched. The V gene's germline CDR1 is SGHTA and CDR2 FQGNSA. The CDR3 sequence is 14 residues long. The CDR3 coding sequence is TGTGCCAGCAGCTCATCACTTACAGGGGTCGAGCAGTACTTC. Translation: CASSSSLTGVEQYF.

The rearrangement joins TRBV9 to TRBJ2-7; possibly TRBD2 for D (5 bases). CDR1 and CDR2 from the germline V gene are SGDLS and YYNGEE. This CDR3 is built from 16 residues. V gave up 3 bases and J gave up 3 bases, with 19 bases separating them. The CDR3 is CASSAADGRTYYEQYF. CDR3 nucleotide sequence: TGTGCCAGCAGCGCCGCCGACGGACGGACTTACTACGAGCAGTACTTC. Looking up the rest from reference TRBV9 and TRBJ2-7 gives the full variable domain: DSGVTQTPKHLITATGQRVTLRCSPRSGDLSVYWYQQSLDQGLQFLIQYYNGEERAKGNILERFSAQQFPDLHSELNLSSLELGDSALYFCASSAADGRTYYEQYFGPGTRLTVT.

This clonotype came up many times. The gene calls are TRBV7-9 and TRBJ1-1, with D unresolved. Trimming took off 3 bases at V and 1 base at J, with 9 bases between the two ends. CDR1 is SEHNR and CDR2 is FQNEAQ in the germline V gene (reference sequence). The CDR3 loop spans 14 amino acids. CDR3 coding DNA: TGTGCCAGCAGCTTGACAAGGGCGAACACTGAAGCTTTCTTT. It codes for CASSLTRANTEAFF.

In this sample, this clonotype turned up many times. The chain couples TRBV6-5 to TRBJ1-2; a weak D match, TRBD1 (6 bases). Trimming cost V 2 bases and J 2 bases, with 6 bases left between them. Germline CDR1 is MNHEY and CDR2 is SVGAGI. The CDR3 covers 13 residues. The CDR3 is CASSYQGNYGYTF. The CDR3 DNA follows: TGTGCCAGCAGTTACCAGGGGAACTATGGCTACACCTTC.